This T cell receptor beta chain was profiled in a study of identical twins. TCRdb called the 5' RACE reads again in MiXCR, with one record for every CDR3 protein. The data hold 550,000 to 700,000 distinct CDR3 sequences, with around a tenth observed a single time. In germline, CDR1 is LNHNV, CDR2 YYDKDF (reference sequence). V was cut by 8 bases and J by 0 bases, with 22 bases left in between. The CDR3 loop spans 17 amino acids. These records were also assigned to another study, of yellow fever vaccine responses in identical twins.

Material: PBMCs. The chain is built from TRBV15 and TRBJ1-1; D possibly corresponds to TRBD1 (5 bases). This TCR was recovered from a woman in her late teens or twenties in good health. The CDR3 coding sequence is TGTGCCACCGTACGCCGGGGGGGACTGGCCCTGAACACTGAAGCTTTCTTT. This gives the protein CATVRRGGLALNTEAFF.